The clone carrying this TCR beta chain turned up a few times. As yet, its antigen is unknown. Researchers took RNA transcripts and amplified the TCR beta CDR3 regions from them. Using the HTBI primer set, a first-round RT-PCR was run on the TCR CDR3. TCRdb reanalysed the multiplex PCR reads using MiXCR and keeps one entry per CDR3 protein. The profile shows 200,000 to 250,000 distinct CDR3 sequences, roughly a sixth of them singletons. Trimming took off 2 bases at V and 1 base at J, with 7 bases between the two ends. Germline V gives CDR1 ENHRY, CDR2 SYGVKD. The CDR3 extends over 14 amino acids. The data are from a study of T cells in Graves' hyperthyroidism and ophthalmopathy. For the study at large: Blood was drawn when the patient was first diagnosed and still untreated.

Findings and caveats of the study: Patients with ophthalmopathy were separated from those with stable hyperthyroidism by a 13 V-J model. Clonotypes that were expanded in thyroid above 0.001 mostly appeared in blood too.

Based on clinical symptoms, serum thyroxine and TRAb, thyroid ultrasound and orbital computed tomography, diagnoses were reached. The sequenced sample consisted of blood. This TCR derives from a man aged 50-60 years with Graves' hyperthyroidism. The chain is built from TRBV10-3 and TRBJ2-3; possibly TRBD2 for D (6 bases). The chain's CDR3 is CAISEASGTDTQYF. In nucleotides, the CDR3 is TGTGCCATCAGTGAGGCTAGCGGCACAGATACGCAGTATTTT.